The rows below give T cell receptor beta chains drawn from one sample of a study of sequential checkpoint blockade in melanoma. Some clones are missing from TCRdb's copy, which holds only in-frame ones; the method was immunoSEQ multiplex PCR. The table includes around 2,000 clones, 60% detected once. The specimen was CD8+ T cells sorted from blood (inferred from file names), collected from a patient given nivolumab and ipilimumab in sequence. These receptors were taken from a human patient with melanoma. Some clones in this sample may be carry-over from other donors' samples. CDR3s include the opening cysteine and the closing phenylalanine or tryptophan. The D gene is left open where the match is weak. Expanded clones are given a class, and other clones once, few, many or no size at all.

V: TRBV6-8
D: .
size: .
J: TRBJ1-3
CDR3: CASTEGHNSGNTIYF
DNA: TGTGCCAGCACCGAGGGACACAACTCTGGAAACACCATATATTTT

V: TRBV7-9
D: TRBD1
size: .
J: TRBJ1-1
CDR3: CASSQRVGTAGTERTEAFF
DNA: TGTGCCAGCAGCCAAAGGGTCGGGACAGCAGGCACCGAACGGACTGAAGCTTTCTTT

V: TRBV4-1
D: .
size: .
J: TRBJ1-5
CDR3: CASSQEETQRQPQHF
DNA: TGCGCCAGCAGCCAAGAAGAGACCCAGCGTCAGCCCCAGCATTTT

V: TRBV7-3
D: TRBD1
size: .
J: TRBJ1-2
CDR3: CASSRTGGAHGYTF
DNA: TGTGCCAGCAGTCGTACAGGGGGCGCACATGGCTACACCTTC

V: TRBV7-2
D: TRBD1
size: .
J: TRBJ2-7
CDR3: CASSLYSGGRYEQYF
DNA: TGTGCCAGCAGCTTATATTCAGGGGGCCGCTACGAGCAGTACTTC

V: TRBV7-2
D: .
size: .
J: TRBJ2-7
CDR3: CASSLSGTPYEQYF
DNA: TGTGCCAGCAGCTTATCGGGGACACCATACGAGCAGTACTTC

V: TRBV20-1
D: .
size: once
J: TRBJ1-2
CDR3: CSARVKQEYTF
DNA: TGCAGTGCTAGAGTTAAACAGGAGTACACCTTC

V: TRBV5-4
D: .
size: few
J: TRBJ1-4
CDR3: CASSPGLSLRTNEKLFF
DNA: TGTGCCAGCAGCCCGGGACTTTCCCTCCGGACTAATGAAAAACTGTTTTTT

V: TRBV2
D: .
size: .
J: TRBJ2-7
CDR3: CASSSVQDYEQYF
DNA: TGTGCCAGCAGTTCAGTACAAGACTACGAGCAGTACTTC

V: TRBV5-1
D: .
size: .
J: TRBJ2-7
CDR3: CASSLESADEQYF
DNA: TGCGCCAGCAGCTTGGAGTCTGCGGACGAGCAGTACTTC

V: TRBV19
D: .
size: .
J: TRBJ1-5
CDR3: CASSIESGQPNQPQHF
DNA: TGTGCCAGTAGTATAGAAAGCGGCCAGCCGAATCAGCCCCAGCATTTT

V: TRBV10-2
D: TRBD1
size: .
J: TRBJ1-1
CDR3: CASRRDRGAEAFF
DNA: TGCGCCAGCCGACGGGACAGAGGTGCTGAAGCTTTCTTT

V: TRBV19
D: .
size: .
J: TRBJ1-2
CDR3: CAANPSVGAFNYGYTF
DNA: TGTGCCGCAAACCCCAGTGTGGGGGCTTTCAACTATGGCTACACCTTC

V: TRBV11-2
D: .
size: few
J: TRBJ1-2
CDR3: CASSLGTLYGYTF
DNA: TGTGCCAGCAGCTTAGGGACATTATATGGCTACACCTTC

V: TRBV30
D: TRBD1
size: .
J: TRBJ1-2
CDR3: CAWSVPARGAANYGYTF
DNA: TGTGCCTGGAGTGTACCGGCCAGGGGGGCAGCTAACTATGGCTACACCTTC

V: TRBV19
D: .
size: .
J: TRBJ1-5
CDR3: CASSPGQKNQPQHF
DNA: TGTGCCAGTAGTCCCGGACAGAAGAATCAGCCCCAGCATTTT

V: TRBV5-4
D: .
size: few
J: TRBJ2-1
CDR3: CASSLGANEQFF
DNA: TGTGCCAGCAGCTTGGGCGCTAATGAGCAGTTCTTC